Listed here are 9 T cell receptor beta chains from one sample, sequenced in a study of Ad26.COV2.S vaccination and SARS-CoV-2 variants. Regarding treatment: about 20 received Ad26.COV2.S at low or high dose, single or two shots; about 5 received placebo; per-sample allocation not given. Sampling was performed 63 days after the first vaccine or placebo injection. Only in-frame clones appear in the TCRdb table, and some are missing; sequencing was by immunoSEQ multiplex PCR. Among approximately 450,000 clones, about nine tenths were seen once, and the ten largest hold more than 10%. Sequencing was performed on peripheral blood, taken in a trial of Ad26.COV2.S vaccine versus placebo. Every receptor here comes from a person aged 18-60 years who received the Ad26.COV2.S COVID-19 vaccine or a placebo.

The chain couples TRBV6-5 to TRBJ2-6; D call uncertain. Germline V lookup: CDR1 MNHEY, CDR2 SVGAGI. This CDR3 region has 15 residues. V was shortened by 2 bases and J by 0 bases, with 5 bases between the two germline ends. CDR3 bases: TGTGCCAGCAGTTACACCATCTCTGGGGCCAACGTCCTGACTTTC. Translation gives CASSYTISGANVLTF.

This clone was detected only once. This chain connects TRBV27 to TRBJ1-1, with D uncertain. Germline lookup yields CDR1 MNHEY and CDR2 SMNVEV (reference sequence). The CDR3 runs to 13 residues. Trimming pared 3 bases from V and 1 base from J, leaving 6 bases between. The CDR3 loop reads CASSFKENTEAFF. In DNA form, the CDR3 reads TGTGCCAGCAGTTTCAAGGAGAACACTGAAGCTTTCTTT.

This chain links TRBV27 with TRBJ2-3; the D is unclear. Trimming left V 6 bases short and J 3 bases short, with 13 bases between. The CDR3 spans 14 residues. Germline V gives CDR1 MNHEY, CDR2 SMNVEV (reference sequence). Written as DNA, the CDR3 is TGTGCCAGCAGGTTTTTGTCGTCGACAGATACGCAGTATTTT. Its protein product is CASRFLSSTDTQYF.

The rearrangement joins TRBV29-1 to TRBJ1-5; TRBD1 matches at 7 bases. This CDR3 contains 13 residues. The ends lost 7 bases at V and 6 bases at J; junction bases unmatched: 9. Germline CDR1 reads SQVTM; CDR2 reads ANQGSEA. The DNA for the CDR3 is TGCAGCGCCCTAGGGACAGCGGGTCAGCCCCAGCATTTT. Protein sequence: CSALGTAGQPQHF. The full variable domain, in which reference TRBV29-1 and TRBJ1-5 provide the parts outside the CDR3, is SAVISQKPSRDICQRGTSLTIQCQVDSQVTMMFWYRQQPGQSLTLIATANQGSEATYESGFVIDKFPISRPNLTFSTLTVSNMSPEDSSIYLCSALGTAGQPQHFGDGTRLSIL.

The V and J genes are TRBV6-2 or TRBV6-3 and TRBJ2-3, with a possible D match to TRBD2 (5 bases). The germline V and J ends were trimmed by 2 bases and 8 bases, with 11 bases remaining between them. Germline V gene sequence: CDR1 MNHEY, CDR2 SVGEGT. The CDR3 totals 13 residues. The CDR3 bases are TGTGCCAGCAGTTACGTAGGCGAGGGTACGCAGTATTTT. Translating it yields CASSYVGEGTQYF.

This clone is a singleton in its sample. The chain recombines TRBV6-2 or TRBV6-3 with TRBJ2-3, with 11 bases lining up with TRBD2. CDR3 length equals 18 residues. V lost 0 bases to trimming and J lost 2 bases; unmatched junction nucleotides: 7. Germline V lookup: CDR1 MNHEY, CDR2 SVGEGT. The CDR3 sequence is CASSYSYLAGGTTDTQYF. The DNA for the CDR3 is TGTGCCAGCAGTTACTCGTACCTAGCGGGAGGAACCACAGATACGCAGTATTTT.

The rearrangement links TRBV6-5 to TRBJ1-2; no definite D call. Trimming stripped 8 bases from V and 4 bases from J, with 11 bases between. The CDR3 consists of 12 residues. The germline CDR1 and CDR2 sequences are MNHEY and SVGAGI. The CDR3 DNA follows: TGTGCCAGCCGTTGGGGAGGCTATGGCTACACCTTC. Translation: CASRWGGYGYTF.

This clone has more than one count but fewer than ten. This chain uses TRBV19 with TRBJ2-2; tentatively, D is TRBD2 (6 bases). Per the germline V gene, CDR1 is LNHDA and CDR2 is SQIVND (reference sequence). CDR3 length: 14 amino acids. The ends were cut back, 4 bases at V and 5 bases at J, with 11 bases in the middle. The CDR3 region is CASSTGDDTGELFF. CDR3 sequence (DNA): TGTGCCAGTAGTACGGGGGATGATACCGGGGAGCTGTTTTTT.

The rearrangement uses TRBV7-8 and TRBJ2-2; 11 bases fit TRBD1. Losses at the gene ends were 4 bases for V and 6 bases for J; bases not matched to a gene: 4. This CDR3 has 15 amino acids. The V gene's germline CDR1 is SGHVS and CDR2 FQNEAQ. The CDR3 reads CASSSRTGGSGELFF. DNA of the CDR3: TGTGCCAGCAGCTCCCGGACAGGGGGCTCCGGGGAGCTGTTTTTT.